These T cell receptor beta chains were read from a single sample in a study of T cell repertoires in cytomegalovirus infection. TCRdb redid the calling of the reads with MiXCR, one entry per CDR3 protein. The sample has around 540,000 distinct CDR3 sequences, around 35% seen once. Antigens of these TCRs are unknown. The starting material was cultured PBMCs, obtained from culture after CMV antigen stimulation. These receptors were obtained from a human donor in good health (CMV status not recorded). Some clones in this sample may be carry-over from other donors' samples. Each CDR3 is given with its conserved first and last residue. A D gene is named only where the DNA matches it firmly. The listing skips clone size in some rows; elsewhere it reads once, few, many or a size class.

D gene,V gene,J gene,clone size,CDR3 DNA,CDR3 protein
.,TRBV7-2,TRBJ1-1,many,TGTGCCAGCAGCTTAGTACGAATAGCCGAAGCTTTCTTT,CASSLVRIAEAFF
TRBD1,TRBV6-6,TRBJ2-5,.,TGTGCCAGCAGTTACGGGACAGGGTGGGAGACCCAGTACTTC,CASSYGTGWETQYF
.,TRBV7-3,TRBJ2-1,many,TGTGCCAGCAGCTCCATGGGGTTGGAGCAGTTCTTC,CASSSMGLEQFF
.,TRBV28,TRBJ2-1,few,TGTGCCAGCAGTTTAGTATTGGGCCTCTCCTACAATGAGCAGTTCTTC,CASSLVLGLSYNEQFF
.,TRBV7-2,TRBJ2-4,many,TGTGCCAGCAGCTTAGCATGGACAGCCAAAAACATTCAGTACTTC,CASSLAWTAKNIQYF
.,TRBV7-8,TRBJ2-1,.,TGTGCCAGCAGCCCCAGTAGGCTAGCGTTTAGTGAGCAGTTCTTC,CASSPSRLAFSEQFF
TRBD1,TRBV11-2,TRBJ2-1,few,TGTGCCAGCAGCTTAGGACCTGGACAGGCTTACAATGAGCAGTTCTTC,CASSLGPGQAYNEQFF
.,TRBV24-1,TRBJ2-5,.,TGTGCCACCAGTGTACGAGGGCGGTGGGAGACCCAGTACTTC,CATSVRGRWETQYF
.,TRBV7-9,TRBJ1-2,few,TGTGCCAGCCCCTCTGGGGAAGGTTATGGCTACACCTTC,CASPSGEGYGYTF
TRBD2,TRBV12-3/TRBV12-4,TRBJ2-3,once,TGTGCCAGCAGTCCATTCGGTGATAGCGGGAGGGCCAGCACAGATACGCAGTATTTT,CASSPFGDSGRASTDTQYF
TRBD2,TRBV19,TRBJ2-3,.,TGTGCCAGTAGTATTGGGGCTAGCGGGTCCACAGATACGCAGTATTTT,CASSIGASGSTDTQYF
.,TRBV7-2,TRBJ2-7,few,TGTGCCAGCAGCTTAGTCGGGGCCGTCTCCTACGAGCAGTACTTC,CASSLVGAVSYEQYF
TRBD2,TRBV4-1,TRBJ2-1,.,TGCGCCAGCAGCCAAGAAGGAGCGGGAGGCCCATACAATGAGCAGTTCTTC,CASSQEGAGGPYNEQFF
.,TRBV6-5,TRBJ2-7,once,TGTGCCAGCAGTTACTCGAGAGGGGGGTTCTACGAGCAGTACTTC,CASSYSRGGFYEQYF
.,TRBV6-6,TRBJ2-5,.,TGTGCCAGCAGTTACTCATGGGGGGTGGGAGAGACCCAGTACTTC,CASSYSWGVGETQYF
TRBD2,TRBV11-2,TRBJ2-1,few,TGTGCCAGCAGCTTAGATGTGACTAGCGGGGCCGTTAATGAGCAGTTCTTC,CASSLDVTSGAVNEQFF
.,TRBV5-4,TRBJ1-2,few,TGTGCCAGCACCTTGGACTCACAGGGTTATCGCGGCTACACCTTC,CASTLDSQGYRGYTF
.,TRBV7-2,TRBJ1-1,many,TGTGCCAGCAGCTCCCGTCCCACTGAAGCTTTCTTT,CASSSRPTEAFF
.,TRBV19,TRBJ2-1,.,TGTGCCAGTTCTACGGGGACAGAGCAGTTCTTC,CASSTGTEQFF
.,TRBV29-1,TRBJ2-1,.,TGCAGCGCAAACACCGGGAGCCTCAATGAGCAGTTCTTC,CSANTGSLNEQFF
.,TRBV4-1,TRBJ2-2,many,TGCGCCAGCAGTCCGTTGGAAACCCGAGACACCGGGGAGCTGTTTTTT,CASSPLETRDTGELFF
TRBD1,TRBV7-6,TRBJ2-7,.,TGTGCCAGCAGCTTAGAGACGAGGGACAGTTTCTACTCCTACGAGCAGTACTTC,CASSLETRDSFYSYEQYF
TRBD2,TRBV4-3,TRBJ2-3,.,TGCGCCAGCAGCCAAGCCCCGGGACTAAGCCCAGATACGCAGTATTTT,CASSQAPGLSPDTQYF
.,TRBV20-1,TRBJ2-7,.,TGCAGTGCTGGGGCTAGAGACGAGAACGAGCAGTACTTC,CSAGARDENEQYF
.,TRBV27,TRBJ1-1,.,TGTGCCAGCAGTTTATGGTCAGGGATGACTGAAGCTTTCTTT,CASSLWSGMTEAFF
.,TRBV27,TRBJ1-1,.,TGTGCCAGCAGTTCTGACATGCTCGGTCTTGAAGCTTTCTTT,CASSSDMLGLEAFF
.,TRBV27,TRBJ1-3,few,TGTGCCAGCAGTTTATCAATTGGTCTCGAAGCATATCTCTCTGGAAACACCATATATTTT,CASSLSIGLEAYLSGNTIYF
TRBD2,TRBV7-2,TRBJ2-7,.,TGTGCCAGCAGCGAGGGACTAGCGGGAGCCTACTACGAGCAGTACTTC,CASSEGLAGAYYEQYF
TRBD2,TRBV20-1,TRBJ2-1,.,TGCAGTGCTAAAGGGACTAGCCTTTCGCCCAATGAGCAGTTCTTC,CSAKGTSLSPNEQFF
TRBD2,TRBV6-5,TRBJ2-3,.,TGTGCCAGCAGTTACGGGGGGGGTACGCAGTATTTT,CASSYGGGTQYF
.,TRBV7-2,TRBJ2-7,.,TGTGCCAGCAGCTTAGCTGTTGTCACGGCGTTCGAGCAGTACTTC,CASSLAVVTAFEQYF
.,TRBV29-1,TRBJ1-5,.,TGCAGCGTTGGAATCGCCAATCAGCCCCAGCATTTT,CSVGIANQPQHF
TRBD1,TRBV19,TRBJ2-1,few,TGTGCCAGTAGGAGCTTGAGACAGGGAAGACGCAATGAGCAGTTCTTC,CASRSLRQGRRNEQFF
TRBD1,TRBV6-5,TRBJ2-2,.,TGTGCCAGCAGCCGGGACAGGGGAAAGACCGGGGAGCTGTTTTTT,CASSRDRGKTGELFF
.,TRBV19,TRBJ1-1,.,TGTGCCAGTAGTATTTCGGCAGTTCCGCCGAGGACTGAAGCTTTCTTT,CASSISAVPPRTEAFF
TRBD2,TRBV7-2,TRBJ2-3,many,TGTGCCAGCAGCAACCCTCCAGGGACTAGCGGGTTTTTCACAGATACGCAGTATTTT,CASSNPPGTSGFFTDTQYF
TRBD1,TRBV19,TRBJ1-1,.,TGTGCCAGTAGTATAGGCGACAGGGCTGGCACTGAAGCTTTCTTT,CASSIGDRAGTEAFF
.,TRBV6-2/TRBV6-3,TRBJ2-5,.,TGTGCCAGCAGTTACTCGATGCGATGGGAGACCCAGTACTTC,CASSYSMRWETQYF
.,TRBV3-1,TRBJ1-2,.,TGTGCCAGCAGCCAATCCTTAGGACAGTACTACACCTTC,CASSQSLGQYYTF
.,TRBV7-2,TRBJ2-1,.,TGTGCCAGCAGCTTAGTGGGCCTAAGGAATGAGCAGTTCTTC,CASSLVGLRNEQFF
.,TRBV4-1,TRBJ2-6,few,TGCGCCAGCAGCCGGACAGCCGACTCTGGGGCCAACGTCCTGACTTTC,CASSRTADSGANVLTF
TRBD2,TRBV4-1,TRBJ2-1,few,TGCGCCAGCACTCCCATGGGTCTAGCGGGAGGAGGTGAGCAGTTCTTC,CASTPMGLAGGGEQFF
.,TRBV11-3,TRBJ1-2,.,TGTGCCAGCAGCACCTCGTGGGGCTCTAACTATGGCTACACCTTC,CASSTSWGSNYGYTF
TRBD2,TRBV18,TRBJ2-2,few,TGTGCCAGCTCACCGACTTCGACTAGCTCGAACACCGGGGAGCTGTTTTTT,CASSPTSTSSNTGELFF